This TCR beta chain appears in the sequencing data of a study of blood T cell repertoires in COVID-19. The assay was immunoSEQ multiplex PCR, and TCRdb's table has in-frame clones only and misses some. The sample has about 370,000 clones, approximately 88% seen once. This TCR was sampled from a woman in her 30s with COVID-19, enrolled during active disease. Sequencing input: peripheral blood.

CDR3 DNA: TGCGCCAGCAGCCCCGACTTCTTGGGGAACACTGAAGCTTTCTTT. Protein product: CASSPDFLGNTEAFF. The gene calls are TRBV5-1 and TRBJ1-1; no definite D call. V lost 4 bases to trimming and J lost 1 base, with 14 bases between them. The CDR3 runs to 15 residues. Germline CDR1 SGHRS, CDR2 YFSETQ.